This T cell receptor (beta chain) was profiled in a study of early stage breast cancer tumors. Study background: Samples were sequenced at approximately 9.5-fold average coverage. Findings and limits, study-wide: Compared with adjacent normal breast tissue, tumors showed about 2.5-fold greater T cell density and higher clonality.

Concerning this clone itself: Its antigen is unknown. The sample has other DNA sequences that encode this CDR3 too.

CDR1 and CDR2 from the germline V gene are LNHNV and YYDKDF (reference sequence). The CDR3 has 14 amino acids. V lost 0 bases to trimming and J lost 4 bases, with 9 bases between them. TCRdb keeps only in-frame clones here, not all; method: immunoSEQ multiplex PCR. The sample holds 25,000 to 35,000 clones; 80% are singletons and the top ten take about 13%. The chain has TRBV15 and TRBJ1-2; a weak D match, TRBD1 (5 bases). The sequence was collected from a person in their sixties or seventies with breast cancer. Sample: blood. The CDR3, as DNA: TGTGCCACCAGCAGAGATCGGCAGGGCTATGGCTACACCTTC. It specifies CATSRDRQGYGYTF.